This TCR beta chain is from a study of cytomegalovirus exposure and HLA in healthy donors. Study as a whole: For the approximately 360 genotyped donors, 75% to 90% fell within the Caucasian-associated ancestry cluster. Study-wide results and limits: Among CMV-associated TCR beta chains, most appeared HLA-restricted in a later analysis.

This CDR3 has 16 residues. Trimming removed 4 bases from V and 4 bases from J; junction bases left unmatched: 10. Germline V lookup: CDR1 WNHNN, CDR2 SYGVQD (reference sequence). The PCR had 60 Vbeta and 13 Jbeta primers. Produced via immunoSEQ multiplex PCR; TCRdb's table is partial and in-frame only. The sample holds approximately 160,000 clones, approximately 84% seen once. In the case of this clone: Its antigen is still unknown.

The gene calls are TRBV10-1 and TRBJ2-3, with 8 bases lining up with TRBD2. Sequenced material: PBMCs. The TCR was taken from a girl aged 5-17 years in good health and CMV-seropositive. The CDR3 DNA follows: TGCGCCAGCAGTGGAGAGCGGGGGATCAAGGCAGATACGCAGTATTTT. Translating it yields CASSGERGIKADTQYF.